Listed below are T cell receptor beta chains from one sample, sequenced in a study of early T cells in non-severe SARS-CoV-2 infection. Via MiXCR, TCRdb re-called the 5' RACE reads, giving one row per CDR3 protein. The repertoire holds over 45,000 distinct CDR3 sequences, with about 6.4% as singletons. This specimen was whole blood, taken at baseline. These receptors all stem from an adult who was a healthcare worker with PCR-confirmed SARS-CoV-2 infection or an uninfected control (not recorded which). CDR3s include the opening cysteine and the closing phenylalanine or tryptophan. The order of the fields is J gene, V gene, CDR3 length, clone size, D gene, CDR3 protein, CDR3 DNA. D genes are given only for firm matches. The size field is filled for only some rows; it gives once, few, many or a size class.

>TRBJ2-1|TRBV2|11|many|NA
CASSDYNEQFF
TGTGCCAGCAGTGACTACAATGAGCAGTTCTTC
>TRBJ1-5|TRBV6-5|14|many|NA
CASKSGSLNQPQHF
TGTGCCAGCAAGTCCGGGTCCCTGAATCAGCCCCAGCATTTT
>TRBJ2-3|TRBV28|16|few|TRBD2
CASSRSSGGRTDTQYF
TGTGCCAGCAGTCGTTCTAGCGGGGGGAGGACAGATACGCAGTATTTT
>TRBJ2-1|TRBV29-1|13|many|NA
CSVRPGTSHEQFF
TGCAGCGTGCGCCCCGGGACTTCTCATGAGCAGTTCTTC
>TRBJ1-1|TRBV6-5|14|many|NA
CASSGVFLNTEAFF
TGTGCCAGCAGCGGGGTTTTCCTGAACACTGAAGCTTTCTTT
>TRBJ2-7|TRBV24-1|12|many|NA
CATEGPSYEQYF
TGTGCCACAGAGGGGCCTTCCTACGAGCAGTACTTC
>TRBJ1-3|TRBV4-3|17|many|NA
CASSQVRMQGPGNTIYF
TGCGCCAGCAGCCAAGTCCGTATGCAGGGTCCTGGAAACACCATATATTTT
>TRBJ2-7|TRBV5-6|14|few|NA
CASSHESRSYEQYF
TGTGCCAGCAGCCATGAATCCCGGTCCTACGAGCAGTACTTC
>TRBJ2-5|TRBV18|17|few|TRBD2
CASSPTEGLAGEETQYF
TGTGCCAGCTCACCAACCGAGGGACTAGCGGGGGAAGAGACCCAGTACTTC
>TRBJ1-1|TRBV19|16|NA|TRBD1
CASLPGQGFGNTEAFF
TGTGCCAGCCTTCCGGGACAGGGTTTTGGGAACACTGAAGCTTTCTTT
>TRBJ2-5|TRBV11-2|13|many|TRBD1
CASSPGTEETQYF
TGTGCCAGCAGCCCGGGGACAGAAGAGACCCAGTACTTC
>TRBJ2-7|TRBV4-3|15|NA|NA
CASSQDSGLDYEQYF
TGCGCCAGCAGCCAAGATTCGGGCCTCGACTACGAGCAGTACTTC
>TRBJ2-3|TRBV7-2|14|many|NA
CASSLSRATDTQYF
TGTGCCAGCAGCTTATCGCGGGCCACAGATACGCAGTATTTT
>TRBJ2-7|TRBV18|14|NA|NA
CASSLSSSFHEQYF
TGTGCCAGCTCACTTTCTTCGAGTTTCCACGAGCAGTACTTC
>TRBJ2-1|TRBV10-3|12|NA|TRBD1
CAIKGTGDEQFF
TGTGCCATCAAAGGGACAGGAGATGAGCAGTTCTTC
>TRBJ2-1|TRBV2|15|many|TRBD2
CASRARTSGHNEQFF
TGTGCCAGCAGAGCGAGGACTAGCGGTCACAATGAGCAGTTCTTC
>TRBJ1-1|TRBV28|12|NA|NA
CASSLMWTEAFF
TGTGCCAGCAGTTTAATGTGGACTGAAGCTTTCTTT
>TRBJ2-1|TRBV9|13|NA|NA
CASSVAGGNEQFF
TGTGCCAGCAGCGTGGCAGGGGGGAATGAGCAGTTCTTC
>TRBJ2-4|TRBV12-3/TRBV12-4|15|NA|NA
CASSPLTASKNIQYF
TGTGCCAGCAGTCCGTTAACAGCTAGCAAAAACATTCAGTACTTC
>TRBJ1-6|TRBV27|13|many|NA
CASSPDYNSPLHF
TGTGCCAGCTCGCCAGATTATAATTCACCCCTCCACTTT
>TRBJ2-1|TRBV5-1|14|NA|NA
CASSLTFLHNEQFF
TGCGCCAGCAGCTTGACTTTCCTCCACAATGAGCAGTTCTTC
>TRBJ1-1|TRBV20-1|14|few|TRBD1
CSARPGTGATEAFF
TGCAGTGCTAGACCCGGGACAGGGGCGACTGAAGCTTTCTTT
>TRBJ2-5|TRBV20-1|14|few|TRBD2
CSARDLLGRETQYF
TGCAGTGCTAGAGATCTCCTCGGGAGGGAGACCCAGTACTTC
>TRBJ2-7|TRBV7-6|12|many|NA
CASSLVGYEQYF
TGTGCCAGCAGCCTAGTGGGTTACGAGCAGTACTTC
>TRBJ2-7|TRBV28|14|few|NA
CASTPTTASYEQYF
TGTGCCAGCACCCCTACGACAGCCTCCTACGAGCAGTACTTC
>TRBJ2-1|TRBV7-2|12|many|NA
CASSPKRNEQFF
TGTGCCAGCAGCCCCAAACGCAATGAGCAGTTCTTC
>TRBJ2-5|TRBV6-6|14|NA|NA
CASSGQLYQETQYF
TGTGCCAGCAGCGGACAGCTGTACCAAGAGACCCAGTACTTC
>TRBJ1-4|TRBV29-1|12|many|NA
CSVGQTREKLFF
TGCAGCGTTGGACAGACTCGGGAAAAACTGTTTTTT
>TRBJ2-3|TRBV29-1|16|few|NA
CSVVGGRTVSTDTQYF
TGCAGCGTTGTGGGGGGACGGACGGTTAGCACAGATACGCAGTATTTT
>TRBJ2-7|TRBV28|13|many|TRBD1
CASSPGQGFEQYF
TGTGCCAGCAGTCCGGGACAGGGCTTCGAGCAGTACTTC
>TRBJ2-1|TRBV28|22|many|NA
CASSLLLQGQGIVDSPYNEQFF
TGTGCCAGCAGTTTATTATTGCAGGGGCAGGGGATTGTAGACTCCCCCTACAATGAGCAGTTCTTC
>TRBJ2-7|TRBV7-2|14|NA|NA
CASSLRAGPHEQYF
TGTGCCAGCAGCCTTCGCGCGGGTCCCCACGAGCAGTACTTC
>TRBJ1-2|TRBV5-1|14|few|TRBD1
CASSPWTGGHGYTF
TGCGCCAGCAGCCCATGGACAGGGGGTCATGGCTACACCTTC
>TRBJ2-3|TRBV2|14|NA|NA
CASSSSSYTDTQYF
TGTGCCAGCAGTTCATCTAGCTACACAGATACGCAGTATTTT
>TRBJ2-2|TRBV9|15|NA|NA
CASSPRRTNTGELFF
TGTGCCAGCAGCCCCAGGAGAACTAACACCGGGGAGCTGTTTTTT
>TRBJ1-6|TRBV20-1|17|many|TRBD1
CSAQPTGDLSYNSPLHF
TGCAGTGCTCAACCGACAGGGGACCTCTCCTATAATTCACCCCTCCACTTT
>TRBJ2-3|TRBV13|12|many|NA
CASADSTDTQYF
TGTGCCAGCGCCGACAGCACAGATACGCAGTATTTT
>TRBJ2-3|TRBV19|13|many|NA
CASRRPSTDTQYF
TGTGCCAGCAGACGGCCAAGCACAGATACGCAGTATTTT
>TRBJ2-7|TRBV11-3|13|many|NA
CASSLTDTYEQYF
TGTGCCAGCAGCTTAACAGATACCTACGAGCAGTACTTC
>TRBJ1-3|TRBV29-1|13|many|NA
CSGTGSSGNTIYF
TGCAGCGGTACAGGGAGCTCTGGAAACACCATATATTTT
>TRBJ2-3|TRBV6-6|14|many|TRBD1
CASSRGGAQDTQYF
TGTGCCAGCAGCCGAGGGGGCGCACAAGATACGCAGTATTTT
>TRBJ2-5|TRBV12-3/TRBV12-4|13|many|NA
CASSLNSQETQYF
TGTGCCAGCAGTTTGAACAGCCAAGAGACCCAGTACTTC
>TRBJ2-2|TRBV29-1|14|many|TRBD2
CSVPAGGNSGELFF
TGCAGCGTCCCGGCGGGGGGGAATAGCGGGGAGCTGTTTTTT